This entry lists 2 T cell receptor beta chains sequenced from one sample in a study of CD8+CD57+ T cells in acquired aplastic anemia. Genomic DNA provided the template from which TCR beta VDJ and CDR3 profiles were obtained. TCRdb called the reads again in MiXCR, with one record for every CDR3 protein. Among about 270,000 distinct CDR3 sequences listed, roughly 50% were seen once. Input material: sorted CD4+, CD8+, or CD8+CD57+ T cells (not recorded which) from PBMCs. All receptors come from a human donor with severe aplastic anemia or a healthy control (not recorded which).

This clonotype was observed a few times. The genes are TRBV9 and TRBJ1-1; D might be TRBD1 (6 bases). Per the germline V gene, CDR1 is SGDLS and CDR2 is YYNGEE. The CDR3 is 13 residues long. Trimming removed 2 bases at V and 4 bases at J, with 9 bases between. CDR3 residues: CASSVAQGTEAFF. The CDR3 coding sequence is TGTGCCAGCAGCGTTGCACAGGGCACTGAAGCTTTCTTT.

On this clonotype: One junction end disagrees with the germline gene, perhaps due to a read error. Here the CDR3 DNA reads TGTGCCGGTAGGGCCCAGAGCTTCTATAATTCACCCCTCCACTTT. The encoded protein is CAGRAQSFYNSPLHF. V usage is TRBV19 and J usage is TRBJ1-6; the D is unclear. Germline-derived CDR1 and CDR2 are LNHDA and SQIVND (reference sequence). CDR3 length: 15 amino acids.